The present T cell receptor (beta chain) was sequenced within a study of graft-versus-host responses after intestinal transplantation. Study-wide context: Transplants were multivisceral, liver-intestinal, or isolated intestinal. Recipients were all induced with anti-thymocyte globulin, then given tacrolimus and steroids for around three years. Overall study results and limits: Early after transplant, HvG declines were associated with peak levels of circulating GvH clones. GvH clones occurred in recipient marrow; some first appeared in ileum or blood.

CDR3 length: 13 amino acids. Trimming took off 8 bases at V and 2 bases at J, with 13 bases between the two ends. Germline-derived CDR1 and CDR2 are SGHAT and FQNNGV. Concerning this clone itself: Its antigen is currently unknown.

Libraries were prepared by immunoSEQ multiplex PCR; TCRdb keeps only in-frame clonotypes and omits some of them. The table records around 84,000 clones, roughly 87% of them present only once. V usage is TRBV11-2 and J usage is TRBJ2-7, with D unclear. The origin of this receptor is a human donor who received an intestinal transplant. Sequenced here: unstimulated CD8+ T cells sorted from spleen or lymph node cells, sampled before intestinal transplant. CDR3 DNA sequence: TGTGCCAGCGCCTGGTCGGTCACCTACGAGCAGTACTTC. Encoded protein: CASAWSVTYEQYF. Looking up the rest from reference TRBV11-2 and TRBJ2-7 gives the full variable domain: EAGVAQSPRYKIIEKRQSVAFWCNPISGHATLYWYQQILGQGPKLLIQFQNNGVVDDSQLPKDRFSAERLKGVDSTLKIQPAKLEDSAVYLCASAWSVTYEQYFGPGTRLTVT.